Following are 31 T cell receptor beta chains from one sample sequenced in a study of T cell responses to AZD1222 COVID-19 vaccine. The table came from immunoSEQ multiplex PCR; TCRdb's copy has only in-frame clones and leaves some out. The sample holds under 150,000 clones; approximately 85% are singletons and the top ten take around 20%. The sample in question was peripheral blood, obtained on day 0 of MenACWY control vaccination. These receptors came from an adult in good health.

The genes are TRBV19 and TRBJ1-3, with D possibly TRBD1 on 5 matching bases. The CDR3 runs to 15 residues. Trimming took off 5 bases at V and 4 bases at J, with 15 bases between the two ends. The germline V gene has CDR1 LNHDA and CDR2 SQIVND (reference sequence). CDR3 region: CASSWDQGPGNTIYF. Here the CDR3 DNA reads TGTGCCAGTAGTTGGGATCAGGGCCCGGGAAACACCATATATTTT.

The chain recombines TRBV30 with TRBJ2-7; TRBD2 might be the D (6 bases). CDR1 GTSNPN and CDR2 SVGIG come from the germline V gene (reference sequence). The V gene lost 2 bases and the J gene lost 5 bases, with 22 bases spanning the gap. The CDR3 extends over 16 amino acids. The chain's CDR3 is CAWSKAMGGKAHEQYF. In nucleotides, the CDR3 is TGTGCCTGGAGTAAGGCCATGGGCGGGAAAGCCCACGAGCAGTACTTC. Full variable domain (outside the CDR3, taken from reference TRBV30 and TRBJ2-7): SQTIHQWPATLVQPVGSPLSLECTVEGTSNPNLYWYRQAAGRGLQLLFYSVGIGQISSEVPQNLSASRPQDRQFILSSKKLLLSDSGFYLCAWSKAMGGKAHEQYFGPGTRLTVT.

J is TRBJ2-7 and V is TRBV28, with D tentatively TRBD2 (6 bases). Germline CDR1 reads MDHEN; CDR2 reads SYDVKM. This CDR3 comprises 13 residues. Trimming pared 6 bases from V and 6 bases from J, leaving 15 bases between. The CDR3: CASRLQRGGEQYF. The CDR3 bases are TGTGCCAGCAGACTACAGAGGGGAGGCGAGCAGTACTTC.

V and J are TRBV11-2 and TRBJ1-6; D gene uncertain. The germline V gene encodes CDR1 SGHAT and CDR2 FQNNGV. V gave up 3 bases and J gave up 6 bases, with 15 bases separating them. CDR3 length equals 16 residues. CDR3 sequence reads: CASSFGRKAGNSPLHF. CDR3 DNA: TGTGCCAGCAGCTTCGGGCGGAAGGCGGGTAATTCACCCCTCCACTTT. Based on the CDR3 plus reference TRBV11-2 and TRBJ1-6, the full variable domain is EAGVAQSPRYKIIEKRQSVAFWCNPISGHATLYWYQQILGQGPKLLIQFQNNGVVDDSQLPKDRFSAERLKGVDSTLKIQPAKLEDSAVYLCASSFGRKAGNSPLHFGNGTRLTVT.

The chain carries TRBV4-2 and TRBJ1-1; D gene ambiguous. Trimming took off 1 base at V and 6 bases at J, with 12 bases between the two ends. From germline, CDR1 is LGHNA and CDR2 YNFKEQ. The CDR3 runs 14 residues. In DNA form, the CDR3 reads TGTGCCAGCAGCCAAGCGCTATTCAATCCTGAAGCTTTCTTT. Translated: CASSQALFNPEAFF.

The gene calls are TRBV19 and TRBJ2-5; no definite D call. The CDR3 totals 14 residues. With 5 bases removed from V and 5 bases from J, the gap between germline ends came to 15 bases. Germline CDR1 is LNHDA and CDR2 is SQIVND (reference sequence). The CDR3 loop is CASSRSAVRETQYF. In nucleotides, the CDR3 is TGTGCCAGTAGTCGCAGTGCTGTTCGGGAGACCCAGTACTTC. Supplemented by reference TRBV19 and TRBJ2-5, the full variable domain reads DGGITQSPKYLFRKEGQNVTLSCEQNLNHDAMYWYRQDPGQGLRLIYYSQIVNDFQKGDIAEGYSVSREKKESFPLTVTSAQKNPTAFYLCASSRSAVRETQYFGPGTRLLVL.

The chain employs TRBV5-1 and TRBJ2-7, with 8 nucleotides matching TRBD1. The CDR3 has 15 residues. J lost 2 bases, V lost 2 bases, and 6 bases had no gene match. Per the germline V gene, CDR1 is SGHRS and CDR2 is YFSETQ. The CDR3 nucleotides are TGCGCCAGCAGCTTCCTGCCGGACAGGGCCTACGAGCAGTACTTC. Residues: CASSFLPDRAYEQYF.

This clone was seen more than once but under ten times. The rearrangement joins TRBV28 to TRBJ1-3, with 9 bases aligning to TRBD1. The ends lost 10 bases at V and 4 bases at J; junction bases unmatched: 5. Germline loops: CDR1 MDHEN, CDR2 SYDVKM. The CDR3 extends over 13 amino acids. The CDR3 is CATHRGHGNTIYF. In DNA form, the CDR3 reads TGTGCCACCCACAGGGGGCACGGAAACACCATATATTTT.

This clone was recorded only once. The rearrangement uses TRBV19 and TRBJ2-7, with TRBD1 identical over 7 bases. V dropped 5 bases and J dropped 1; count of bases not matched to a gene: 5. The germline gives CDR1 LNHDA, CDR2 SQIVND (reference sequence). The CDR3 loop spans 14 amino acids. CDR3 in DNA: TGTGCCAGTAGTGGGACAGTAGTATCCTACGAGCAGTACTTC. It specifies CASSGTVVSYEQYF.

In its sample, this clone was seen once. The chain links TRBV24-1 to TRBJ2-1; D unresolved. CDR1 is KGHDR, CDR2 SFDVKD, per germline. The CDR3 has 11 residues. Trimming removed 5 bases from V and 9 bases from J, with 7 bases in between. DNA for the CDR3: TGTGCCACCAGTGCCCGGGCTGAGCAGTTCTTC. It translates to CATSARAEQFF.

The gene calls are TRBV7-6 and TRBJ2-1, with D possibly called TRBD1 or TRBD2 (5 bases each). Germline V CDR1 and CDR2: SGHVS, FNYEAQ. The V and J ends lost 5 bases and 6 bases respectively, with 23 bases between them. The CDR3 has 17 amino acids. The CDR3 sequence is CASSGRLGVVVLNEQFF. CDR3 sequence (DNA): TGTGCCAGCAGCGGTCGCTTGGGGGTTGTGGTTCTCAATGAGCAGTTCTTC.

The chain recombines TRBV7-2 with TRBJ1-1; tentatively, D is TRBD1 (5 bases). Germline V lookup: CDR1 SGHTA, CDR2 FQGNSA. The CDR3 totals 13 residues. Trimming took 6 bases from V and 1 from J, leaving 9 bases between them. The CDR3, as DNA: TGTGCCAGCAGTCCTACAGGGAACACTGAAGCTTTCTTT. Translated, it gives CASSPTGNTEAFF. Complete variable domain (other parts from reference TRBV7-2 and TRBJ1-1): GAGVSQSPSNKVTEKGKDVELRCDPISGHTALYWYRQSLGQGLEFLIYFQGNSAPDKSGLPSDRFSAERTGGSVSTLTIQRTQQEDSAVYLCASSPTGNTEAFFGQGTRLTVV.

This clone was observed a single time. V and J are TRBV10-3 and TRBJ2-5; D gene uncertain. In germline, CDR1 is ENHRY, CDR2 SYGVKD. V dropped 2 bases and J dropped 5 bases, with 12 bases sitting between them. This CDR3 has 14 residues. CDR3 bases: TGTGCCATCAGTGAGGGTTACCCACAGGAGACCCAGTACTTC. This encodes CAISEGYPQETQYF.

This rearrangement joins TRBV30 to TRBJ2-1, with D possibly being TRBD1 or TRBD2 (5 bases each). V dropped 2 bases and J dropped 4 bases, with 12 bases sitting between them. Per germline, CDR1 GTSNPN and CDR2 SVGIG (reference sequence). There are 14 residues in the CDR3. As DNA, the CDR3 is TGTGCCTGGAGTTGGGGGAGCCAATACAATGAGCAGTTCTTC. As protein: CAWSWGSQYNEQFF. The complete variable domain, with remaining parts taken from reference TRBV30 and TRBJ2-1, reads SQTIHQWPATLVQPVGSPLSLECTVEGTSNPNLYWYRQAAGRGLQLLFYSVGIGQISSEVPQNLSASRPQDRQFILSSKKLLLSDSGFYLCAWSWGSQYNEQFFGPGTRLTVL.

The chain carries TRBV6-5 and TRBJ2-3; D possibly uses TRBD1 or TRBD2 (5 bases each). The CDR3 is 15 residues long. Germline values: CDR1 MNHEY, CDR2 SVGAGI. The V end lost 3 bases, the J end lost 2 bases, and 12 bases lay between the germline ends. CDR3 in DNA: TGTGCCAGCAGTTATGAGGGCAGGGCCACAGATACGCAGTATTTT. Translated: CASSYEGRATDTQYF.

The chain has TRBV30 and TRBJ2-1, with D possibly TRBD2 on 6 matching bases. CDR1 and CDR2 (germline): GTSNPN, SVGIG (reference sequence). V lost 0 bases to trimming and J lost 12 bases, with 9 bases between them. The CDR3 consists of 11 residues. In nucleotides, the CDR3 is TGTGCCTGGAGTGTAACGGAGGGGCAGTTCTTC. Its translation: CAWSVTEGQFF. The full variable domain, with the rest looked up from reference TRBV30 and TRBJ2-1, is SQTIHQWPATLVQPVGSPLSLECTVEGTSNPNLYWYRQAAGRGLQLLFYSVGIGQISSEVPQNLSASRPQDRQFILSSKKLLLSDSGFYLCAWSVTEGQFFGPGTRLTVL.

The rearrangement uses TRBV2 and TRBJ1-4, with TRBD1 matching 10 bases. This CDR3 is built from 14 residues. Per the germline V gene, CDR1 is SNHLY and CDR2 is FYNNEI. V lost 5 bases to trimming and J lost 10 bases; unmatched junction nucleotides: 7. The CDR3 DNA sequence: TGTGCCAGCAGTTCCGGGACAGGGGCAACAAAACTGTTTTTT. Its protein product is CASSSGTGATKLFF.

The rearrangement joins TRBV7-8 to TRBJ1-4, with 10 bases fitting TRBD1. Per the germline V gene, CDR1 is SGHVS and CDR2 is FQNEAQ. This CDR3 contains 16 residues. V lost 5 bases and J lost 5; bases outside the gene matches: 8. The CDR3 region is CASSPGTGVLNEKLFF. The CDR3 DNA is TGTGCCAGCAGCCCCGGGACAGGGGTTTTGAATGAAAAACTGTTTTTT.

The chain is built from TRBV5-4 and TRBJ2-7; D is possibly TRBD1 (5 bases). The CDR3 spans 13 residues. Germline lookup yields CDR1 SGHNT and CDR2 YYREEE (reference sequence). Trimming took off 2 bases at V and 3 bases at J, with 9 bases between the two ends. CDR3: CASSFRGRYEQYF. For the CDR3, the DNA is TGTGCCAGCAGCTTTAGGGGCCGCTACGAGCAGTACTTC.

This clone appeared once. V is TRBV11-2 and J is TRBJ2-3; possible D gene TRBD2, 6 bases. V was shortened by 2 bases and J by 1 base, with 16 bases between the two germline ends. The length of the CDR3 is 17 residues. Looked up from germline, CDR1 is SGHAT and CDR2 is FQNNGV. CDR3 loop: CASSLYSRPSGTDTQYF. DNA for the CDR3: TGTGCCAGCAGCTTATATTCTCGTCCTAGCGGCACAGATACGCAGTATTTT.

The rearrangement uses TRBV28 and TRBJ1-6; no reliable D call. V lost 1 base and J lost 9, with 7 bases in between. The length of the CDR3 is 13 residues. Germline CDR1 MDHEN, CDR2 SYDVKM. CDR3 DNA sequence: TGTGCCAGCAGTTTATTAGGGCGTTCACCCCTCCACTTT. This sequence encodes CASSLLGRSPLHF.

The CDR3 nucleotides read TGTGCCAGCAGCTTACAACGAGGACAGGGAAATAATGAGCAGTTCTTC. Translating it yields CASSLQRGQGNNEQFF. The chain has TRBV7-2 and TRBJ2-1, with 8 nucleotides matching TRBD1. This CDR3 contains 16 residues. Per germline, CDR1 SGHTA and CDR2 FQGNSA. V shed 2 bases, J shed 7 bases, and the junction held 10 bases outside the gene matches.

The chain uses TRBV29-1 and TRBJ2-1; TRBD2 is a possible D gene (5 bases). Per germline, CDR1 SQVTM and CDR2 ANQGSEA. This CDR3 has 14 residues. The V end was cut by 3 bases, the J end by 2 bases, with 11 bases between. CDR3 bases: TGCAGCGTTGATTTAACGGGGACCTACAATGAGCAGTTCTTC. Translated, it gives CSVDLTGTYNEQFF.

The genes are TRBV4-2 and TRBJ2-6; no clear D gene. Trimming took 3 bases from V and 1 from J, leaving 4 bases between them. The germline V gene has CDR1 LGHNA and CDR2 YNFKEQ. This CDR3 has 14 amino acids. The CDR3 nucleotides read TGTGCCAGCAGCCACGAATCTGGGGCCAACGTCCTGACTTTC. As protein: CASSHESGANVLTF.

The chain combines TRBV19 with TRBJ2-5; D not resolved. The CDR3 length is 16 residues. Trimming removed 4 bases at V and 1 base at J, with 16 bases between. CDR1 and CDR2 (germline): LNHDA, SQIVND (reference sequence). The CDR3 sequence is CASSTRHGNFQETQYF. The CDR3 nucleotides are TGTGCCAGTAGTACTAGACACGGAAACTTCCAAGAGACCCAGTACTTC. Based on the CDR3 plus reference TRBV19 and TRBJ2-5, the full variable domain is DGGITQSPKYLFRKEGQNVTLSCEQNLNHDAMYWYRQDPGQGLRLIYYSQIVNDFQKGDIAEGYSVSREKKESFPLTVTSAQKNPTAFYLCASSTRHGNFQETQYFGPGTRLLVL.

For the CDR3, the DNA is TGCAGTGCTAGTGAGGGGAAGTGGTATGGCTACACCTTC. Amino acids: CSASEGKWYGYTF. The rearrangement uses TRBV20-1 and TRBJ1-2; D perhaps matches TRBD1 (5 bases). Between the trimmed V and J ends, which lost 3 bases and 5 bases, there was a span of 13 bases. The CDR3 contains 13 residues. Looked up from germline, CDR1 is DFQATT and CDR2 is SNEGSKA (reference sequence).

The chain couples TRBV3-1 (or the pseudogene TRBV3-2) to TRBJ2-7; D might be TRBD1 or TRBD2, each matching 5 bases. With 1 base removed from V and 9 bases from J, the gap between germline ends came to 13 bases. CDR1 and CDR2 from the germline V gene are LGHDT and YNNKEL (reference sequence). The length of the CDR3 is 13 residues. The CDR3 DNA is TGTGCCAGCAGCCAAGCCCCCCCGGGGCGGCAGTACTTC. Its protein is CASSQAPPGRQYF.

The genes are TRBV4-2 and TRBJ1-5; D is possibly TRBD1 (5 bases). The CDR3 is 15 residues long. The V and J ends lost 1 base and 5 bases respectively, with 12 bases between them. CDR1 and CDR2 from the germline V gene are LGHNA and YNFKEQ. The CDR3, as DNA: TGTGCCAGCAGCCAAGTTAGCGGGGGAGATCAGCCCCAGCATTTT. Its translation: CASSQVSGGDQPQHF.

The chain is built from TRBV11-1 and TRBJ2-5, with no clear D. Trimming left V 5 bases short and J 6 bases short, with 19 bases between. Germline V gene data show CDR1 as SGHAT and CDR2 as FQDESV (reference sequence). CDR3 length: 15 residues. The DNA for the CDR3 is TGTGCCAGCAGCGGTGGCAGGTTGATCTCGCAGACCCAGTACTTC. This gives the protein CASSGGRLISQTQYF.

The V and J genes are TRBV27 and TRBJ2-7; 9 positions match TRBD1. V shed 7 bases, J shed 0 bases, and the junction held 7 bases outside the gene matches. Germline-derived CDR1 and CDR2 are MNHEY and SMNVEV (reference sequence). The CDR3 runs 15 residues. CDR3 nucleotides: TGTGCCAGCACCACCAGACAGGGGGGCTCCTACGAGCAGTACTTC. Amino acid sequence: CASTTRQGGSYEQYF.

This clone appeared a few times. The rearrangement uses TRBV3-1 (or the pseudogene TRBV3-2) and TRBJ2-7; 7 nucleotides line up with TRBD1. V trimming: 4 bases; J trimming: 0 bases; junction bases outside the gene matches: 9. The CDR3 runs to 16 residues. Germline V gives CDR1 LGHDT, CDR2 YNNKEL (reference sequence). The CDR3, as DNA: TGTGCCAGCAGCCCACTAACGGGACAGTTCTCCTACGAGCAGTACTTC. This translates into CASSPLTGQFSYEQYF.